This paragraph covers one TCR beta chain sequence. Its antigen remains unknown. This may be a read error: a much more frequent sequence differs by one nucleotide. The CDR3 contains 14 residues. CDR1 is GTSNPN, CDR2 SVGIG, per germline (reference sequence). Library preparation (for TCRbeta) was performed with unique molecular identifiers. One entry per CDR3 protein results from TCRdb running MiXCR on the PCR reads. This sample carries around 200,000 distinct CDR3 sequences, approximately 11% of them seen once, and the ten largest clones take 28%. This sample is drawn from a study of T-cell reconstitution after alpha-beta-depleted transplantation in children. Study results and caveats: At one year after transplant, newly produced T cells mostly accounted for T-cell counts and diversity. Certain patients had high TCRbeta diversity at day 60, and it came from recipient T cells and thymic progenitors that survived. Reportedly, roughly two months post-transplant, alpha-beta T cells arose from several hundred expanded graft clones.

The sequenced sample was PBMCs, obtained before TCRalphabeta/CD19-depleted stem cell transplant. V is TRBV30 and J is TRBJ2-1; the D gene is possibly TRBD2 (7 bases). The receptor was derived from a child younger than two with acute myeloid leukemia, due to receive a stem cell transplant. The CDR3 DNA reads TGTGCCTGGAGTAAGGGGGGGAAACTCGATGAGCCGTTCTTC. Its translation: CAWSKGGKLDEPFF.